This TCR beta chain stems from a study of blood T cell repertoires in COVID-19. Study background: Samples came from the United States, Italy and Spain, spanning acute and convalescent COVID-19.

Per the original data handling: Amplification of reference gene primers was used by the study to estimate nucleated cell counts. The method was immunoSEQ multiplex PCR; TCRdb's version includes in-frame clones alone and lacks a portion of them. D and trimming were read from the DNA, whereas the V and J calls and clone size are those reported in that table. This table holds around 160,000 clones, 65% to 85% found once. There are 17 residues in the CDR3. From germline, CDR1 is SNHLY and CDR2 FYNNEI. The ends lost 2 bases at V and 4 bases at J; junction bases unmatched: 13. Sequencing was done on a sample of peripheral blood. The sequence derives from a man in his sixties with active or convalescent COVID-19. The J gene is TRBJ1-1, the V gene TRBV2; TRBD1 matches 7 bases. The chain's CDR3 is CASSELGGPTGATEAFF. CDR3 coding DNA: TGTGCCAGCAGTGAACTCGGAGGACCAACAGGGGCCACTGAAGCTTTCTTT.